This T cell receptor beta chain was found in a study of yellow fever vaccine responses in identical twins. Study-wide findings and caveats: Twins' vaccine T cell responses were reported to seem partly convergent and partly personalized.

V was trimmed by 5 bases and J by 10 bases, leaving 9 bases between them. Germline-derived CDR1 and CDR2 are WNHNN and SYGVQD (reference sequence). This CDR3 is built from 12 residues. This clonotype showed up just once. Its target is not known. A single record per CDR3 protein comes from TCRdb applying MiXCR to the RT-PCR reads. The data contain about 23,000 distinct CDR3 sequences, around 77% of them singletons. This rearrangement joins TRBV10-1 to TRBJ1-6; unclear D gene. The sample in question was T cells from blood (PBMCs), unsorted or a sorted subset (not recorded which), obtained before or after yellow fever vaccination (not recorded which). The TCR was taken from a woman in her late teens or twenties who received the yellow fever vaccine. The CDR3 spells CASSPQGSPLHF. CDR3 sequence (DNA): TGCGCCAGCAGTCCCCAAGGATCACCCCTCCACTTT.